This T cell receptor (beta chain) was sequenced in a study of shared clonotypes between healthy human individuals. Clones were read by immunoSEQ multiplex PCR, and TCRdb kept only the in-frame ones, dropping some. The sample yields about 980,000 clones, approximately 76% seen once. In its sample, this clone was seen once. Sequencing input: memory CD4+ T cells sorted from blood. The subset: CD45RA-negative fraction. This TCR came from a man between 18 and 29 years old in good health.

This chain's CDR3 is CASSFGVQETQYF. The CDR3 DNA follows: TGCGCCAGCAGCTTCGGGGTACAAGAGACCCAGTACTTC. The genes are TRBV5-1 and TRBJ2-5, with D tentatively TRBD2 (5 bases). The CDR3 totals 13 residues. CDR1 is SGHRS, CDR2 YFSETQ, per germline. V gave up 2 bases and J gave up 2 bases, with 7 bases separating them.